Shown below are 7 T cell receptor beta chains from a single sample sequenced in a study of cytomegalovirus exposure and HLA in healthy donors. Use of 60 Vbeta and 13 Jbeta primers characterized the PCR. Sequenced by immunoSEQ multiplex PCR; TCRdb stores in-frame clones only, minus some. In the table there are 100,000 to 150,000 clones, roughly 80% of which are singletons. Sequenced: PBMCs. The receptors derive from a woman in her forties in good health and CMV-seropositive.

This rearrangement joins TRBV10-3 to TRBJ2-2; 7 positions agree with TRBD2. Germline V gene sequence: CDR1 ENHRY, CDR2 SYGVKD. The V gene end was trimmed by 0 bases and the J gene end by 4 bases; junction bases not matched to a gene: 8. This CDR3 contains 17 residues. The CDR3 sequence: CAISESLRGSFTGELFF. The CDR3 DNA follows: TGTGCCATCAGTGAGTCGCTGCGCGGGAGTTTCACCGGGGAGCTGTTTTTT.

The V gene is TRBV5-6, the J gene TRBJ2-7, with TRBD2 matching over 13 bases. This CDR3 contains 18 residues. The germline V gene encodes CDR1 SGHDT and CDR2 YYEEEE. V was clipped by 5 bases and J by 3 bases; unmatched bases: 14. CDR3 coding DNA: TGTGCCAGCAGAACAGGACTAGCGGGAGTTCAATCACGCTACGAGCAGTACTTC. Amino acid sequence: CASRTGLAGVQSRYEQYF.

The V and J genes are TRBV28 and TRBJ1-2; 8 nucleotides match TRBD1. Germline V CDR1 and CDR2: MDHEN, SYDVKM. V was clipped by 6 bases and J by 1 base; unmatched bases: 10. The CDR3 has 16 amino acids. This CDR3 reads CASRRLRDRSNYGYTF. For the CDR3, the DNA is TGTGCCAGCAGGCGCCTTCGGGACAGGAGTAACTATGGCTACACCTTC.

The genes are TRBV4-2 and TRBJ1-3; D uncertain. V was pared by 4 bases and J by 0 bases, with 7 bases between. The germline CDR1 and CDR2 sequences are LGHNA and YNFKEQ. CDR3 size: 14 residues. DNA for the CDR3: TGTGCCAGCAGCCGACGGGACTCTGGAAACACCATATATTTT. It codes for CASSRRDSGNTIYF.

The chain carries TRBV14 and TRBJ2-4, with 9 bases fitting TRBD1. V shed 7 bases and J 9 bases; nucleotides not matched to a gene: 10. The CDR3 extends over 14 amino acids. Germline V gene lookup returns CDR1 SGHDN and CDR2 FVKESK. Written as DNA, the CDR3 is TGTGCCAGCAACCCCCGGGGACAGGGCGGCATTCAGTACTTC. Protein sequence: CASNPRGQGGIQYF.

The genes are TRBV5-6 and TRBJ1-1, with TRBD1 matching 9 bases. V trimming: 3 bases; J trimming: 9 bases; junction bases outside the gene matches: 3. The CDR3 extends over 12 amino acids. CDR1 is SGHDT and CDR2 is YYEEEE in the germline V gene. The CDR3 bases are TGTGCCAGCAGCTCGGACAGGGGTAAAGCTTTCTTT. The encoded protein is CASSSDRGKAFF. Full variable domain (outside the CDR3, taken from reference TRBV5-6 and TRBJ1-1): DAGVTQSPTHLIKTRGQQVTLRCSPKSGHDTVSWYQQALGQGPQFIFQYYEEEERQRGNFPDRFSGHQFPNYSSELNVNALLLGDSALYLCASSSDRGKAFFGQGTRLTVV.

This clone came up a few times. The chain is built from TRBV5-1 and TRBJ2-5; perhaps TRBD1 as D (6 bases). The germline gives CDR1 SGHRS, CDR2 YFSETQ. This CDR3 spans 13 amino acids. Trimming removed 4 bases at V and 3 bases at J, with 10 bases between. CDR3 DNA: TGCGCCAGCAGCCTGCGGACAGAAGAGACCCAGTACTTC. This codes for CASSLRTEETQYF.